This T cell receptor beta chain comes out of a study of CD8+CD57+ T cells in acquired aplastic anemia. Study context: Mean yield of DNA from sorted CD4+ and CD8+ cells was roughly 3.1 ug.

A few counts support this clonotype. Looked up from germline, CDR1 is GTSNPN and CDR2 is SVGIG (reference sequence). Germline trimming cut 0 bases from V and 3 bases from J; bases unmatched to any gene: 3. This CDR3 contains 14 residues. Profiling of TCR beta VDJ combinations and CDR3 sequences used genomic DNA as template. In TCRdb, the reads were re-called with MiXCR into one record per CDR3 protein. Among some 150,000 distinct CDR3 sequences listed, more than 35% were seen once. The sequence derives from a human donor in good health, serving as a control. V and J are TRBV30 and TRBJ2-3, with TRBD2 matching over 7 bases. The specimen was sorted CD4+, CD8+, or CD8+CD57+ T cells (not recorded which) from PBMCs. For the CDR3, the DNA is TGTGCCTGGAGTGTAGGGCGGGGGACAGATACGCAGTATTTT. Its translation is CAWSVGRGTDTQYF.